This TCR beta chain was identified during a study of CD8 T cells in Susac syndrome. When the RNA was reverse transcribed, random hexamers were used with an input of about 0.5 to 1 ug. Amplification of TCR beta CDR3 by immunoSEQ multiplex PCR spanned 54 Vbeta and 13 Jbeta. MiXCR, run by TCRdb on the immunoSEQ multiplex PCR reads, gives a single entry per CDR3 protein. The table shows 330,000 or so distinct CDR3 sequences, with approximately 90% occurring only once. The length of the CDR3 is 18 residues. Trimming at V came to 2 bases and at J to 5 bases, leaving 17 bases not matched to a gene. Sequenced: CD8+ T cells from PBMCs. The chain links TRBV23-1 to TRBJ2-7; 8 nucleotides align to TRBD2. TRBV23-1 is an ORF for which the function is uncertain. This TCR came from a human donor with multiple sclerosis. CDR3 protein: CASSQLCSGSGIRNEQYF. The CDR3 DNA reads TGCGCCAGCAGTCAACTGTGCTCCGGTAGCGGGATAAGAAACGAGCAGTACTTC.